The present T cell receptor beta chain was sequenced within a study of blood T cell repertoires in COVID-19. Background on the study: Sites in the United States, Italy and Spain provided acute and convalescent COVID-19 samples. In each case, the material was cDNA or gDNA derived from T cells, B-cell-depleted T cells, or PBMCs.

While infection was still active, Seattle patients were enrolled and then followed longitudinally. Here immunoSEQ multiplex PCR was the method, and the copy in TCRdb shows in-frame clones only, minus some. The table has more than 100,000 clones, around 90% seen once; the top ten hold 3.8%. V lost 4 bases, J lost 5 bases, and 14 bases lay in between. Germline lookup yields CDR1 SGHDN and CDR2 FVKESK. There are 14 residues in the CDR3. Sequencing was carried out using peripheral blood. The sequence was collected from a woman aged 55 to 70 with COVID-19, enrolled during active disease. The rearrangement links TRBV14 to TRBJ1-1; the D is unclear. The CDR3 is CASSRRSQLTEAFF. The DNA of the CDR3 is TGTGCCAGCAGCCGTAGGAGCCAACTTACTGAAGCTTTCTTT.